This T cell receptor beta chain comes out of a study of Graves' ophthalmopathy and Graves' hyperthyroidism. Investigators amplified TCR beta CDR3 regions from RNA transcripts. RT-PCR in the first round used HTBI primers; a second-round multiplex PCR followed. TCRdb ran MiXCR on the multiplex PCR reads and lists one entry per CDR3 protein. The table has around 670,000 distinct CDR3 sequences, roughly 40% seen once. In germline, CDR1 is SGHVS, CDR2 FNYEAQ. Trimming shortened V by 5 bases and J by 5 bases, and 12 bases separated the two germline ends. CDR3 length equals 14 residues. This clonotype was counted at least ten times.

This clonotype originated in an adult man with Graves' ophthalmopathy. This chain links TRBV7-6 with TRBJ2-2; D may be TRBD1 or TRBD2 (5 bases each). Sample: peripheral blood. The CDR3 is CASSEAEGTGELFF. The DNA for the CDR3 is TGTGCCAGCAGCGAGGCTGAGGGGACCGGGGAGCTGTTTTTT.